The T cell receptor (beta chain) described here comes from a study of T cells after yellow fever vaccination. In making TCR cDNA, 5'RACE template switching added a universal primer site and UMIs to it. A single record per CDR3 protein comes from TCRdb applying MiXCR to the 5' RACE reads. The sample shows approximately 610,000 distinct CDR3 sequences, less than 20% of them seen only once. This clonotype was recorded a few times. The sample in question was PBMCs, obtained 5 days after the first yellow fever vaccination. This sequence originates from a man younger than 30 who received the YFV17D yellow fever vaccine.

Here the CDR3 reads CASSPPGHWNTEAFF. The CDR3 bases are TGTGCCAGCAGTCCACCGGGACACTGGAACACTGAAGCTTTCTTT. The chain recombines TRBV7-2 with TRBJ1-1; possibly TRBD1 for D (6 bases). CDR3 length: 15 residues. CDR1 is SGHTA and CDR2 is FQGNSA in the germline V gene. V lost 6 bases to trimming and J lost 1 base, with 15 bases between them.